A selection of T cell receptor beta chains follows, all from one sample in a study of blood T cells in healthy people across ages. Via MiXCR, TCRdb re-called the 5' RACE reads, giving one row per CDR3 protein. The sample shows about 1.8 million distinct CDR3 sequences, around 50% of them seen only once. Input material: blood. Every receptor here comes from a woman aged 40 to 49 in good health. CDR3s include the opening cysteine and the closing phenylalanine or tryptophan. A D gene is named only where the DNA matches it firmly. Some rows mark clone size as missing; the rest say once, few, many or name a class of expanded clone.

TRBJ2-1	.	TRBD1	TRBV6-2/TRBV6-3	CASAATGGPYNEQFF	TGTGCCAGCGCGGCCACAGGGGGGCCCTACAATGAGCAGTTCTTC
TRBJ1-4	.	TRBD1	TRBV20-1	CSASQQGFEKLFF	TGCAGTGCTAGTCAACAGGGGTTTGAAAAACTGTTTTTT
TRBJ2-1	.	.	TRBV7-2	CASGLATEQFF	TGTGCCAGCGGCTTGGCCACGGAGCAGTTCTTC
TRBJ2-5	.	TRBD2	TRBV28	CAGRPTSATQETQYF	TGTGCCGGCAGGCCGACTAGCGCAACCCAAGAGACCCAGTACTTC
TRBJ2-7	many	.	TRBV29-1	CSVEDLSYEQYF	TGCAGCGTTGAAGATCTTAGCTACGAGCAGTACTTC
TRBJ1-5	.	TRBD1	TRBV20-1	CSAYQGALGNQPQHF	TGCAGTGCCTATCAGGGGGCGCTTGGAAATCAGCCCCAGCATTTT
TRBJ2-3	.	.	TRBV11-2	CATSPSTVTDTQYF	TGTGCCACGTCCCCGTCCACAGTCACAGATACGCAGTATTTT
TRBJ2-1	few	.	TRBV12-3/TRBV12-4	CASSTGVYNEQFF	TGTGCCAGCAGTACCGGGGTCTACAATGAGCAGTTCTTC
TRBJ2-4	.	TRBD2	TRBV5-1	CASSISLAGGSYNEQYF	TGCGCCAGCAGCATCTCTCTAGCGGGGGGCTCCTACAATGAGCAGTACTTC
TRBJ2-7	.	.	TRBV27	CASSPRQCEQYF	TGTGCCAGCAGCCCCAGGCAGTGCGAGCAGTACTTC
TRBJ2-1	.	.	TRBV10-1	CASSPDSLNEQFF	TGCGCCAGCAGTCCAGACAGCCTCAATGAGCAGTTCTTC
TRBJ2-4	.	.	TRBV6-1	CASQTGTENLAKNIQYF	TGTGCCTCCCAAACCGGGACTGAAAATCTAGCCAAAAACATTCAGTACTTC
TRBJ1-2	.	.	TRBV2	CARHLNYGYTF	TGTGCCAGACACCTTAACTATGGCTACACCTTC
TRBJ2-1	.	TRBD1	TRBV20-1	CSASARGRETQFF	TGCAGTGCAAGCGCCAGGGGGAGAGAGACCCAGTTCTTC
TRBJ2-5	.	.	TRBV6-2/TRBV6-3	CASGIRDETQYF	TGTGCCAGCGGCATCAGGGACGAGACCCAGTACTTC
TRBJ2-3	.	.	TRBV24-1	CATSDSFTGIEETQYF	TGTGCCACCAGTGATAGTTTTACGGGGATCGAGGAGACGCAGTATTTT
TRBJ2-7	.	.	TRBV20-1	CSARSGTPPYEQYF	TGCAGTGCTAGGTCCGGGACGCCTCCCTACGAGCAGTACTTC
TRBJ2-3	few	TRBD2	TRBV4-3	CASSQDGGSGGRTDTQYF	TGCGCCAGCAGCCAAGATGGTGGAAGCGGGGGGAGAACAGATACGCAGTATTTT
TRBJ2-6	once	.	TRBV6-2/TRBV6-3	CASSGGHEGSGANVLTF	TGTGCCAGCAGTGGCGGACACGAAGGGTCCGGGGCCAACGTCCTGACTTTC
TRBJ2-5	few	.	TRBV20-1	CSARENRWGSEQYF	TGCAGTGCTAGAGAGAACAGGTGGGGATCGGAGCAGTACTTC
TRBJ2-5	once	.	TRBV7-7	CASSLEQQSQYF	TGTGCTAGCAGCTTAGAGCAACAGTCCCAGTACTTC
TRBJ2-1	.	.	TRBV4-3	CASSQDLASSYNEQFF	TGCGCCAGCAGCCAAGACCTAGCGAGCTCCTACAATGAGCAGTTCTTC
TRBJ1-2	.	.	TRBV2	CASSEVQGGGYGYTF	TGTGCCAGCAGTGAAGTACAGGGCGGGGGCTATGGCTACACCTTC
TRBJ1-4	.	.	TRBV27	CASSLGAGNEKLFF	TGTGCCAGCAGTTTAGGGGCGGGTAATGAAAAACTGTTTTTT
TRBJ2-3	few	TRBD2	TRBV12-3/TRBV12-4	CASSPLIDTSGVPDTQYF	TGTGCCAGCAGCCCCCTCATTGATACTAGCGGGGTCCCAGATACGCAGTATTTT
TRBJ2-4	few	.	TRBV20-1	CSARVGPAKNIQYF	TGCAGTGCTAGAGTGGGCCCAGCCAAAAACATTCAGTACTTC
TRBJ1-6	.	.	TRBV20-1	CSAPGGGIPYNSPLHF	TGCAGTGCGCCGGGTGGGGGGATCCCCTATAATTCACCCCTCCACTTT
TRBJ2-4	.	TRBD2	TRBV9	CASSGRGDLGIQYF	TGTGCCAGCAGCGGACGGGGGGATCTCGGCATTCAGTACTTC
TRBJ2-3	.	.	TRBV7-8	CASSFDWQTDTQYF	TGTGCCAGCAGCTTTGACTGGCAAACAGATACGCAGTATTTT
TRBJ2-5	many	.	TRBV12-3/TRBV12-4	CASSFSAGQETQYF	TGTGCCAGCAGTTTTTCGGCGGGGCAAGAGACCCAGTACTTC
TRBJ2-3	.	.	TRBV7-6	CASSLDHRAPGTDTQYF	TGTGCCAGCAGCTTGGACCACAGGGCTCCCGGCACAGATACGCAGTATTTT
TRBJ2-3	.	.	TRBV3-1	CASSQDVGATSRTDTQYF	TGTGCCAGCAGCCAAGATGTTGGAGCTACCTCCCGCACAGATACGCAGTATTTT
TRBJ2-2	.	.	TRBV3-1	CASSQITGGVGELFF	TGTGCCAGCAGCCAAATTACCGGGGGAGTCGGGGAGCTGTTTTTT
TRBJ2-1	.	TRBD1	TRBV7-3	CASSLSGTGLPGNEQFF	TGTGCCAGCAGCTTATCCGGGACAGGGCTACCCGGGAATGAGCAGTTCTTC
TRBJ2-5	.	TRBD2	TRBV20-1	CSKKRGNPETQYF	TGCAGTAAAAAGCGGGGGAATCCCGAGACCCAGTACTTC
TRBJ2-1	.	TRBD2	TRBV4-2	CASSQDHRGGRDEQFF	TGTGCCAGCAGCCAAGATCACCGGGGGGGCCGGGATGAGCAGTTCTTC
TRBJ2-2	.	TRBD1	TRBV20-1	CSARARTGNTGELFF	TGCAGTGCTAGAGCTCGGACAGGGAACACCGGGGAGCTGTTTTTT
TRBJ1-1	.	.	TRBV18	CASSPTNMNTEAFF	TGTGCCAGCTCACCTACTAACATGAACACTGAAGCTTTCTTT
TRBJ1-2	.	TRBD1	TRBV2	CASREITGAYGYTF	TGTGCCAGCAGGGAGATCACAGGGGCCTATGGCTACACCTTC
TRBJ2-1	.	.	TRBV29-1	CSVHHNEAQFF	TGCAGCGTCCACCACAACGAGGCCCAGTTCTTC
TRBJ2-1	.	TRBD1	TRBV15	CATSTTDGNRGIYEQFF	TGTGCCACCAGTACCACGGACGGAAACAGGGGGATCTATGAGCAGTTCTTC
TRBJ2-3	.	TRBD2	TRBV27	CASSLVLAATDTQYF	TGTGCCAGCAGTTTAGTCCTAGCGGCCACAGATACGCAGTATTTT
TRBJ2-3	.	TRBD2	TRBV20-1	CSANLADSTDTQYF	TGCAGTGCTAACCTAGCGGACAGCACAGATACGCAGTATTTT
TRBJ2-5	few	TRBD1	TRBV7-9	CASSTGGSAETQYF	TGTGCCAGCAGCACAGGGGGTTCGGCGGAGACCCAGTACTTC
TRBJ2-1	.	.	TRBV7-2	CASSLAQRVNEQFF	TGTGCCAGCAGCTTAGCTCAGCGGGTGAATGAGCAGTTCTTC
TRBJ1-2	many	.	TRBV5-1	CASSSAGGYTF	TGCGCCAGCAGCTCGGCGGGAGGCTACACCTTC
TRBJ2-3	.	TRBD2	TRBV7-2	CASSYRLAGGSDTQYF	TGTGCCAGCAGCTACCGACTAGCGGGGGGTTCGGATACGCAGTATTTT
TRBJ2-5	.	TRBD1	TRBV28	CATRYRGETQYF	TGTGCCACCCGATACAGGGGCGAGACCCAGTACTTC
TRBJ2-5	.	TRBD1	TRBV20-1	CSARQGRKETQYF	TGCAGTGCTCGACAGGGAAGGAAAGAGACCCAGTACTTC
TRBJ2-7	.	TRBD2	TRBV7-9	CASSLDWDYNEQYF	TGTGCCAGCAGCTTAGATTGGGACTACAATGAGCAGTACTTC
TRBJ2-5	.	.	TRBV12-3/TRBV12-4	CASSVATGSGETQYF	TGTGCCAGCAGTGTCGCTACGGGGAGCGGGGAGACCCAGTACTTC
TRBJ2-3	.	.	TRBV5-1	CASSWERIGSSTDTQYF	TGCGCCAGCAGCTGGGAGCGTATCGGGTCCAGCACAGATACGCAGTATTTT
TRBJ1-6	.	.	TRBV20-1	CSARGRTGVGNSPLHF	TGCAGTGCTAGGGGACGGACGGGGGTGGGTAATTCACCCCTCCACTTT
TRBJ1-2	.	.	TRBV7-2	CASSSAVAGGYTF	TGTGCCAGCAGCTCTGCAGTTGCTGGGGGCTACACCTTC
TRBJ2-7	few	TRBD2	TRBV7-2	CASSLGTSVIGEQYF	TGTGCCAGCAGCTTAGGGACTAGTGTCATCGGCGAGCAGTACTTC
TRBJ2-3	few	.	TRBV6-5	CASSLWLASTDTQYF	TGTGCCAGCAGCCTTTGGCTAGCTAGCACAGATACGCAGTATTTT
TRBJ2-5	few	TRBD2	TRBV4-1	CASSQDILAGLQYF	TGCGCCAGCAGCCAAGATATTCTAGCGGGGTTGCAGTACTTC
TRBJ2-1	few	TRBD2	TRBV7-6	CASSPPGEGYNEQFF	TGTGCCAGCAGCCCACCCGGGGAGGGTTACAATGAGCAGTTCTTC